This section outlines one T cell receptor (beta chain) sequence together with its context. Trimming cost V 3 bases and J 0 bases, with 11 bases left between them. The CDR3 contains 15 residues. In germline, CDR1 is SGHVS, CDR2 FQNEAQ. Some clones are missing from TCRdb's copy, which holds only in-frame ones; the method was immunoSEQ multiplex PCR. The sample contains roughly 140,000 clones, 80% of which appear only once. This record comes from a study of blood T cell repertoires in COVID-19. Background on the study: The cDNA or gDNA used as material had been derived from T cells, B-cell-depleted T cells, or PBMCs.

Material: peripheral blood. The receptor was derived from a man aged 55 to 70 with acute or convalescent COVID-19. The chain has TRBV7-8 and TRBJ1-2; the D is unclear. The CDR3 reads CASSFDTSPNYGYTF. The CDR3 nucleotides are TGTGCCAGCAGCTTCGACACTTCGCCTAACTATGGCTACACCTTC.